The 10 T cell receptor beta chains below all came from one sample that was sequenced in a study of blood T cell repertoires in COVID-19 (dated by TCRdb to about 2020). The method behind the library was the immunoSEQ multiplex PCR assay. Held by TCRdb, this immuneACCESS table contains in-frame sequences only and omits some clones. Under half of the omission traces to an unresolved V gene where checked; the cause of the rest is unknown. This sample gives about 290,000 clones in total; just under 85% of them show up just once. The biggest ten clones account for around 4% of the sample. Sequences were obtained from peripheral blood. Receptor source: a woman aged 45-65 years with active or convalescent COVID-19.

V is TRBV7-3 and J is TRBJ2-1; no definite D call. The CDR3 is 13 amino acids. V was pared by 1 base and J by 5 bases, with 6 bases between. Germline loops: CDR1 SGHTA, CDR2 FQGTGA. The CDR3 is CASSLNQDNEQFF. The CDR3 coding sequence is TGTGCCAGCAGCTTAAATCAGGACAATGAGCAGTTCTTC.

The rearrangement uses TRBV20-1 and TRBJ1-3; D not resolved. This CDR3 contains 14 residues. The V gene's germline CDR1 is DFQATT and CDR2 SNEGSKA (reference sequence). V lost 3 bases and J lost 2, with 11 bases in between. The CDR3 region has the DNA TGCAGTGCTAGTATCCCCACAGCTGGAAACACCATATATTTT. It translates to CSASIPTAGNTIYF.

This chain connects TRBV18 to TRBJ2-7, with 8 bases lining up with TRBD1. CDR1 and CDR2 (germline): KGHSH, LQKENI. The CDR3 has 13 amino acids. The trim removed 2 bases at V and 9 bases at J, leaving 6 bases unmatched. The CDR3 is CASSPKDRVLQYF. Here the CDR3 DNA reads TGTGCCAGCTCACCAAAGGACAGGGTATTGCAGTACTTC.

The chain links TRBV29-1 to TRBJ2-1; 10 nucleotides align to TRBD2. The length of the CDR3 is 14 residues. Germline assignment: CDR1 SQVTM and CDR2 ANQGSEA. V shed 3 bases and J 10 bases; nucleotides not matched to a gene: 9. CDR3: CSVDLPSGRVEQFF. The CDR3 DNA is TGCAGCGTTGACCTACCGAGCGGGAGGGTGGAGCAGTTCTTC.

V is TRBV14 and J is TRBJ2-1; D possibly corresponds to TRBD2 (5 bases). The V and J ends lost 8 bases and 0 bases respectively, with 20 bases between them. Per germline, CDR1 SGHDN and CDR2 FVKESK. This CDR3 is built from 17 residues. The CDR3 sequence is CASASKAGLSSYNEQFF. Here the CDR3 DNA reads TGTGCCAGCGCCTCAAAGGCGGGTCTGAGCTCCTACAATGAGCAGTTCTTC.

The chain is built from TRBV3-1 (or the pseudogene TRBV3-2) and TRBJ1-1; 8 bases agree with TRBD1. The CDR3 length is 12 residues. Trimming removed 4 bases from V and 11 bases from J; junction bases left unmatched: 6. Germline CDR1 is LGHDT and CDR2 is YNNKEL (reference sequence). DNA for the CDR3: TGTGCCAGCAGCCGGCGGACAGGGCTCGCTTTCTTT. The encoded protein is CASSRRTGLAFF.

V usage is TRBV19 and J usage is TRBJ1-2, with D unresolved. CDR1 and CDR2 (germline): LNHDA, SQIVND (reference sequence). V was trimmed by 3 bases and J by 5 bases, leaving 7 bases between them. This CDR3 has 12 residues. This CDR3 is CASSMAPYGYTF. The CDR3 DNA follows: TGTGCCAGTAGTATGGCCCCGTATGGCTACACCTTC.

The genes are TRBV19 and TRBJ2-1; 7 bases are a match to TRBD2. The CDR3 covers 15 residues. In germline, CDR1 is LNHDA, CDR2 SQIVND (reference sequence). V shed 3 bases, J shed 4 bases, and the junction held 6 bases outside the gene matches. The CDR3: CASSMVRGGYNEQFF. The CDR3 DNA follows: TGTGCCAGTAGTATGGTACGCGGGGGATACAATGAGCAGTTCTTC. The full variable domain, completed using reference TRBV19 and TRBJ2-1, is DGGITQSPKYLFRKEGQNVTLSCEQNLNHDAMYWYRQDPGQGLRLIYYSQIVNDFQKGDIAEGYSVSREKKESFPLTVTSAQKNPTAFYLCASSMVRGGYNEQFFGPGTRLTVL.

The CDR3 DNA reads as TGTGCCAGCAGTGCCCCCGGGACAGGGGGTTCGGGCAATCAGCCCCAGCATTTT. It specifies CASSAPGTGGSGNQPQHF. V gene TRBV6-1 combines with J gene TRBJ1-5, with 11 bases identical to TRBD1. In germline, CDR1 is MNHNS, CDR2 SASEGT. The CDR3 runs 18 residues. The ends lost 4 bases at V and 2 bases at J; junction bases unmatched: 10.

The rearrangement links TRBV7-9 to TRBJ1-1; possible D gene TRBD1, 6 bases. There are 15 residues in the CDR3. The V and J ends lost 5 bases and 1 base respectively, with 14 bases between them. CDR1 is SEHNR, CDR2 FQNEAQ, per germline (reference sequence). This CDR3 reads CASSKDSPRNTEAFF. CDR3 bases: TGTGCCAGCAGCAAGGACAGCCCAAGGAACACTGAAGCTTTCTTT.